The entry below describes one TCR beta chain. Its antigen is still unknown. Sequencing used immunoSEQ multiplex PCR; TCRdb keeps in-frame clones, though not all of them. The sample consists of around 45,000 clones, approximately 94% of them appearing once. CDR1 and CDR2 from the germline V gene are LNHDA and SQIVND (reference sequence). The trim removed 5 bases at V and 6 bases at J, leaving 12 bases unmatched. The CDR3 sequence is 15 residues long. These data come from a study of T cells in tuberculosis. Study-wide points: Active tuberculosis patients had shorter CDR3-alpha; the beta difference was nonsignificant.

This receptor was taken from a donor between 10 and 35 years old with latent tuberculosis or without tuberculosis infection. Some clones in this sample may be carry-over from other donors' samples. This chain uses TRBV19 with TRBJ2-7, with 8 bases identical to TRBD1. The specimen was PBMCs. CDR3 in DNA: TGTGCCAGTAGTTCCCCGGACAGGGTGGTTTCCGAGCAGTACTTC. Encoded protein: CASSSPDRVVSEQYF. Combining the CDR3 with reference TRBV19 and TRBJ2-7 gives the whole variable domain DGGITQSPKYLFRKEGQNVTLSCEQNLNHDAMYWYRQDPGQGLRLIYYSQIVNDFQKGDIAEGYSVSREKKESFPLTVTSAQKNPTAFYLCASSSPDRVVSEQYFGPGTRLTVT.